One sample yielded the 26 T cell receptor beta chains listed below, sequenced in a study of human T cells and chemical hapten exposure. TCRdb called the RACE reads again in MiXCR, with one record for every CDR3 protein. Of 52,000 or so distinct CDR3 sequences detected, approximately 9.9% appear once; the ten largest clones hold 9.6%. Time point defined: pre-sensitization, week 0. Treatment here: therapeutic diphenylcyclopropenone sensitization with weekly scalp DPC. The sequencing here drew on whole blood, taken in connection with sensitization to the hapten diphenylcyclopropenone (DPC). The receptors were gathered from a man aged 35 to 55 with alopecia areata. Some clones in this sample may be carry-over from other donors' samples.

The CDR3 region has the DNA TGTGCCAGCAGCCAGGGACTAGCCTACAATGAGCAGTTCTTC. It translates to CASSQGLAYNEQFF. V and J are TRBV7-3 and TRBJ2-1; 8 bases align to TRBD2. From germline, CDR1 is SGHTA and CDR2 FQGTGA. The CDR3 spans 14 residues. V shed 5 bases, J shed 2 bases, and the junction held 2 bases outside the gene matches.

J is TRBJ2-2 and V is TRBV28; 14 bases are shared with TRBD2. The CDR3 length is 18 residues. V trimming: 4 bases; J trimming: 0 bases; junction bases outside the gene matches: 4. Germline lookup yields CDR1 MDHEN and CDR2 SYDVKM. The CDR3, as DNA: TGTGCCAGCAGTTACAAGACTAGCGGGAGGGCGAACACCGGGGAGCTGTTTTTT. Translated, it gives CASSYKTSGRANTGELFF.

This clonotype was detected ten times or more. The CDR3 loop is CASSTQTGINEQFF. The CDR3 coding sequence is TGTGCCAGCAGCACCCAAACAGGGATCAATGAGCAGTTCTTC. The V and J genes are TRBV9 and TRBJ2-1, with D possibly being TRBD1 (6 bases). Germline V gene sequence: CDR1 SGDLS, CDR2 YYNGEE. The CDR3 runs 14 residues. V was trimmed by 4 bases and J by 6 bases, leaving 14 bases between them.

V gene TRBV20-1 combines with J gene TRBJ2-5; 7 bases line up with TRBD1. From germline, CDR1 is DFQATT and CDR2 SNEGSKA (reference sequence). The CDR3 length is 15 residues. The V segment lost 1 base and the J segment 2 bases; nucleotides outside the gene matches: 7. The CDR3, as DNA: TGCAGTGCTAGAGTAGGGGGCGATGCACAAGAGACCCAGTACTTC. It translates to CSARVGGDAQETQYF.

This clonotype has a handful of counts. The chain combines TRBV12-3 or TRBV12-4 with TRBJ1-5; D call uncertain. V was pared by 10 bases and J by 3 bases, with 16 bases between. The CDR3 sequence is 14 residues long. CDR3 amino acids: CATSSGQVNQPQHF. CDR3 DNA sequence: TGTGCCACCTCCAGCGGTCAGGTCAATCAGCCCCAGCATTTT.

The chain employs TRBV3-1 and TRBJ2-5; 8 nucleotides agree with TRBD2. The junction had 7 bases not matched to a gene; V was cut back by 5 bases and J by 2 bases. Germline loops: CDR1 LGHDT, CDR2 YNNKEL (reference sequence). The CDR3 extends over 15 amino acids. The CDR3 reads CASSYSGTRQETQYF. CDR3 DNA sequence: TGTGCCAGCAGCTATAGCGGGACGAGACAAGAGACCCAGTACTTC.

This clonotype was recorded a few times. This chain uses TRBV10-3 with TRBJ2-4, with D maybe TRBD1 (8 bases). The CDR3 has 15 amino acids. Trimming stripped 4 bases from V and 4 bases from J, with 14 bases between. Germline values: CDR1 ENHRY, CDR2 SYGVKD. The DNA of the CDR3 is TGTGCCATCAGTGGAGGACAGGGAGGGAAAAACATTCAGTACTTC. Protein: CAISGGQGGKNIQYF.

This clonotype has a count of ten or more. CDR3 residues: CSAYRLAGGTPTTDTQYF. The DNA for the CDR3 is TGCAGTGCTTACCGACTAGCGGGAGGTACCCCCACCACAGATACGCAGTATTTT. The genes are TRBV20-1 and TRBJ2-3, with 13 bases fitting TRBD2. CDR3 size: 18 residues. V shed 5 bases and J 2 bases; nucleotides not matched to a gene: 13. Germline loops: CDR1 DFQATT, CDR2 SNEGSKA (reference sequence).

Many counts were recorded for this clonotype. The chain is built from TRBV6-2 or TRBV6-3 and TRBJ2-1; tentatively, D is TRBD2 (5 bases). V lost 10 bases and J lost 0, with 10 bases in between. CDR1 MNHEY and CDR2 SVGEGT come from the germline V gene. The CDR3 consists of 13 residues. The CDR3 DNA reads TGTGCCATGTCAACTAGCTCCTACAATGAGCAGTTCTTC. Translating gives CAMSTSSYNEQFF.

This clonotype was counted at least ten times. CDR3 DNA: TGTGCCAGCAGCCAAGGGGGTAGCGGGAGGATAGGTGGCGATGAGCAGTTCTTC. Amino acid sequence: CASSQGGSGRIGGDEQFF. V is TRBV4-2 and J is TRBJ2-1; 10 positions match TRBD2. This CDR3 comprises 18 residues. Germline V CDR1 and CDR2: LGHNA, YNFKEQ. Trimming cost V 1 base and J 8 bases; bases outside gene matches: 14.

This clonotype was detected many times. The V gene is TRBV2, the J gene TRBJ2-2; 7 bases agree with TRBD1. The length of the CDR3 is 14 residues. CDR1 and CDR2 (germline): SNHLY, FYNNEI. V was pared by 6 bases and J by 7 bases, with 8 bases of the junction left unmatched. The CDR3 DNA is TGTGCCAGCAGAACAACAGGGGTAGACGGGGAGCTGTTTTTT. As protein: CASRTTGVDGELFF.

V is TRBV3-1 and J is TRBJ1-5; TRBD1 might be the D (5 bases). Deletions cut 1 base from V and 4 bases from J, with 8 bases between. Germline V gene lookup returns CDR1 LGHDT and CDR2 YNNKEL (reference sequence). CDR3 length equals 14 residues. DNA for the CDR3: TGTGCCAGCAGCCAAGCAGGGCAAAATCAGCCCCAGCATTTT. Its protein product is CASSQAGQNQPQHF.

The chain links TRBV20-1 to TRBJ2-2, with TRBD2 identical over 7 bases. Germline CDR1 is DFQATT and CDR2 is SNEGSKA (reference sequence). The CDR3 runs to 15 residues. V lost 4 bases, J lost 3 bases, and 8 bases stayed unmatched. The CDR3 is CSATVSSGHTGELFF. CDR3 coding DNA: TGCAGTGCTACGGTGTCTAGCGGTCACACCGGGGAGCTGTTTTTT.

The V call is TRBV5-1, the J call TRBJ2-3, with 13 bases identical to TRBD2. This CDR3 has 17 residues. The V segment lost 4 bases and the J segment 1 base; nucleotides outside the gene matches: 6. CDR1 SGHRS and CDR2 YFSETQ come from the germline V gene. CDR3: CASSHRTSGRGTDTQYF. The CDR3 nucleotides read TGCGCCAGCAGCCACCGGACTAGCGGGAGAGGCACAGATACGCAGTATTTT. Variable domain in full (rest from reference TRBV5-1 and TRBJ2-3): KAGVTQTPRYLIKTRGQQVTLSCSPISGHRSVSWYQQTPGQGLQFLFEYFSETQRNKGNFPGRFSGRQFSNSRSEMNVSTLELGDSALYLCASSHRTSGRGTDTQYFGPGTRLTVL.

As DNA, the CDR3 is TGTGCCAGCAGCTTGGAACAGGGGTTAGGGTATGGCTACACCTTC. The encoded protein is CASSLEQGLGYGYTF. The rearrangement joins TRBV5-4 to TRBJ1-2, with 7 bases fitting TRBD1. Germline CDR1 is SGHNT and CDR2 is YYREEE (reference sequence). V gave up 0 bases and J gave up 5 bases; unmatched junction bases: 7. There are 15 residues in the CDR3.

This clonotype was seen at least ten times. V gene TRBV20-1 combines with J gene TRBJ2-2, with a possible D match to TRBD1 (6 bases). The CDR3 is 15 amino acids. V shed 4 bases and J shed 2 bases, with 14 bases lying between them. Germline V gene sequence: CDR1 DFQATT, CDR2 SNEGSKA (reference sequence). For the CDR3, the DNA is TGCAGTGCTAAAAAAAGACAGGTTAACACCGGGGAGCTGTTTTTT. It specifies CSAKKRQVNTGELFF.

This clonotype was seen repeatedly, ten times or more. The chain is built from TRBV7-6 and TRBJ1-1; 7 nucleotides agree with TRBD1. The CDR3 runs 14 residues. The V segment lost 3 bases and the J segment 1 base; nucleotides outside the gene matches: 2. Germline CDR1 reads SGHVS; CDR2 reads FNYEAQ. Here the CDR3 reads CASSLEGANTEAFF. CDR3 DNA sequence: TGTGCCAGCAGCTTGGAGGGGGCGAACACTGAAGCTTTCTTT. The full variable domain, its missing parts supplied by reference TRBV7-6 and TRBJ1-1, is GAGVSQSPRYKVTKRGQDVALRCDPISGHVSLYWYRQALGQGPEFLTYFNYEAQQDKSGLPNDRFSAERPEGSISTLTIQRTEQRDSAMYRCASSLEGANTEAFFGQGTRLTVV.

There are many counts of this clonotype. The CDR3 bases are TGTGCCAGCAGCGCACCCGGTACCGGGAACACCGGGGAGCTGTTTTTT. It yields the protein CASSAPGTGNTGELFF. V usage is TRBV9 and J usage is TRBJ2-2; D is uncertain. Trimming shortened V by 3 bases and J by 1 base, and 13 bases separated the two germline ends. This CDR3 spans 16 amino acids. CDR1 is SGDLS, CDR2 YYNGEE, per germline. The variable domain in full, completed from reference TRBV9 and TRBJ2-2, reads DSGVTQTPKHLITATGQRVTLRCSPRSGDLSVYWYQQSLDQGLQFLIQYYNGEERAKGNILERFSAQQFPDLHSELNLSSLELGDSALYFCASSAPGTGNTGELFFGEGSRLTVL.

V and J are TRBV24-1 and TRBJ2-3; 8 bases line up with TRBD1. The length of the CDR3 is 17 residues. V trimming: 7 bases; J trimming: 5 bases; junction bases outside the gene matches: 16. Germline V gene lookup returns CDR1 KGHDR and CDR2 SFDVKD. The CDR3 loop is CATSRRGLGHGEDTQYF. The CDR3 region has the DNA TGTGCCACCAGCCGCAGGGGGCTTGGCCACGGTGAAGATACGCAGTATTTT.

This clonotype was found a few times. This rearrangement joins TRBV3-1 to TRBJ1-2; a possible D gene is TRBD1 (6 bases). Germline loops: CDR1 LGHDT, CDR2 YNNKEL (reference sequence). Deletions cut 0 bases from V and 4 bases from J, with 9 bases between. This CDR3 comprises 14 residues. CDR3 sequence: CASSQDHRAYGYTF. CDR3 in DNA: TGTGCCAGCAGCCAAGACCACAGGGCCTATGGCTACACCTTC.

This clonotype has ten or more counts. The V call is TRBV18, the J call TRBJ2-1, with D perhaps matching TRBD1 (7 bases). Germline V gives CDR1 KGHSH, CDR2 LQKENI. The germline V and J ends were trimmed by 0 bases and 10 bases, with 13 bases remaining between them. The length of the CDR3 is 14 residues. Here the CDR3 DNA reads TGTGCCAGCTCACCACCGGCGGGGACAGCGGAGCAGTTCTTC. It is translated as CASSPPAGTAEQFF.

The rearrangement links TRBV20-1 to TRBJ2-3; D is possibly TRBD1 or TRBD2 (7 bases each). Germline CDR1 reads DFQATT; CDR2 reads SNEGSKA (reference sequence). V was pared by 3 bases and J by 5 bases, with 21 bases between. The CDR3 runs 16 residues. This CDR3 reads CSASPREGAIGDTQYF. In DNA form, the CDR3 reads TGCAGTGCTAGTCCCAGGGAGGGGGCTATCGGAGATACGCAGTATTTT.

The V and J genes are TRBV7-6 and TRBJ2-7; 9 bases agree with TRBD2. The CDR3 covers 16 residues. The J segment lost 3 bases and the V segment lost 5 bases, leaving 11 bases of the junction unmatched. Per germline, CDR1 SGHVS and CDR2 FNYEAQ. The CDR3 here is CASSPSREGRGYEQYF. CDR3 sequence (DNA): TGTGCCAGCAGCCCCTCGCGGGAGGGCCGGGGCTACGAGCAGTACTTC.

This clonotype was seen at least ten times. The genes are TRBV6-2 or TRBV6-3 and TRBJ1-1, with 10 nucleotides matching TRBD1. The CDR3 length is 14 residues. V trimming: 5 bases; J trimming: 2 bases; junction bases outside the gene matches: 2. From germline, CDR1 is MNHEY and CDR2 SVGEGT. CDR3 amino acids: CASSRQGANTEAFF. DNA of the CDR3: TGTGCCAGCAGTAGACAGGGGGCCAACACTGAAGCTTTCTTT.

This clonotype has more than one count but fewer than ten. V and J are TRBV6-5 and TRBJ1-1; D gene ambiguous. Trimming removed 5 bases from V and 0 bases from J, with 10 bases in between. CDR3 length equals 14 residues. The germline V gene has CDR1 MNHEY and CDR2 SVGAGI. As DNA, the CDR3 is TGTGCCAGCAGTCCCTCCCTCCTGAACACTGAAGCTTTCTTT. It codes for CASSPSLLNTEAFF.

This clonotype was recorded a few times. The chain links TRBV14 to TRBJ1-2; no clear D gene. The CDR3 has 13 amino acids. The V end lost 0 bases, the J end lost 7 bases, and 9 bases lay between the germline ends. Germline loops: CDR1 SGHDN, CDR2 FVKESK. The DNA for the CDR3 is TGTGCCAGCAGCCAAGATTTCTTATTTGGCTACACCTTC. This gives the protein CASSQDFLFGYTF.